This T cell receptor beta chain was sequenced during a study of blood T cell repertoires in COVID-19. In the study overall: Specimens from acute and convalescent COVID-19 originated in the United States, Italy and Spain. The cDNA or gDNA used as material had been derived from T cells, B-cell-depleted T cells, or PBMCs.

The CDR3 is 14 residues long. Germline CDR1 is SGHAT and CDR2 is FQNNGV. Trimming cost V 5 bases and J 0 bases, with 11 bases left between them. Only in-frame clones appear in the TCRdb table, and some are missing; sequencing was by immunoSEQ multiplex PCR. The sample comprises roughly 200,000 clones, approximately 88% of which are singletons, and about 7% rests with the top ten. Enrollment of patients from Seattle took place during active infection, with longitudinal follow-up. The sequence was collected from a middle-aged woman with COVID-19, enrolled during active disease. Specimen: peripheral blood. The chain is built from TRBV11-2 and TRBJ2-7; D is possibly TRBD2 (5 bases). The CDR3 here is CASSRLEGSYEQYF. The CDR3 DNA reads TGTGCCAGCAGCCGCTTAGAGGGCTCCTACGAGCAGTACTTC.